The clone carrying this T cell receptor (beta chain) was seen once. With 3 bases clipped from V and 4 bases from J, the junction kept 12 bases outside the gene matches. CDR1 and CDR2 from the germline V gene are SGHRS and YFSETQ. The CDR3 contains 17 residues. The data derive from a study of T cell changes during pregnancy in multiple sclerosis. This table comes from immunoSEQ multiplex PCR, and its TCRdb copy is limited to in-frame clones, with some not included. The table includes about 79,000 clones, around nine tenths detected once. V usage is TRBV5-1 and J usage is TRBJ2-5, with 10 positions matching TRBD1. Specimen: CD4+ T cells from peripheral blood mononuclear cells, collected in the second trimester of pregnancy. The TCR sequence derives from a female donor with multiple sclerosis, enrolled in a pregnancy study. The CDR3 DNA reads TGCGCCAGCAGCTGGGGACAGGGGACCAACCAGGGAGAGACCCAGTACTTC. Amino acids: CASSWGQGTNQGETQYF.